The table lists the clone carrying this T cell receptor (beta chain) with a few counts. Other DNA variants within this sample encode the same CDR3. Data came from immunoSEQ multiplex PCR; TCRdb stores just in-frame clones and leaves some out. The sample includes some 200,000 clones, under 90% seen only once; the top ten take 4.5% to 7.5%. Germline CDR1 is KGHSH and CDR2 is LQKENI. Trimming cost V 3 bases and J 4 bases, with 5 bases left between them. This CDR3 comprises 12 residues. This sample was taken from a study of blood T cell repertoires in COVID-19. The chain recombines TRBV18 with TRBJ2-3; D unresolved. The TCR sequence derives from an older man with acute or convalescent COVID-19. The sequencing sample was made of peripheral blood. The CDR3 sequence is CASSPGADTQYF. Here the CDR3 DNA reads TGTGCCAGCTCACCGGGCGCAGATACGCAGTATTTT.